Listed here are 7 T cell receptor beta chains from one sample, sequenced in a study of OX40 agonist ivuxolimab in advanced cancers. Method: immunoSEQ multiplex PCR; TCRdb's copy keeps in-frame clones and lacks some. The sample shows 70,000 or so clones, just over 90% of them seen only once. The specimen comprised CD4+ or CD8+ T cells sorted from blood, sampled in a trial of the OX40 agonist ivuxolimab. The receptor source for this set is an adult with an advanced solid tumor such as melanoma, head and neck, liver or kidney cancer.

This chain joins TRBV7-9 and TRBJ2-1; TRBD2 aligns across 9 bases. Germline V lookup: CDR1 SEHNR, CDR2 FQNEAQ (reference sequence). The V gene end was trimmed by 3 bases and the J gene end by 2 bases; junction bases not matched to a gene: 2. This CDR3 contains 15 residues. The CDR3, as DNA: TGTGCCAGCAGCTTTAGCGGGGGTACCTACAATGAGCAGTTCTTC. This codes for CASSFSGGTYNEQFF.

This clone appeared a single time. V is TRBV10-2 and J is TRBJ2-1; 10 positions agree with TRBD2. V shed 2 bases and J 13 bases; nucleotides not matched to a gene: 8. CDR3 length: 14 amino acids. Germline CDR1 is WSHSY and CDR2 is SAAADI. This CDR3 is CASSETSGRGKQFF. CDR3 DNA sequence: TGCGCCAGCAGTGAGACCAGCGGGAGGGGTAAACAGTTCTTC.

This chain uses TRBV7-6 with TRBJ2-1; D is possibly TRBD1 (5 bases). Germline loops: CDR1 SGHVS, CDR2 FNYEAQ. Between the trimmed V and J ends, which lost 5 bases and 6 bases, there was a span of 20 bases. The CDR3 extends over 16 amino acids. The CDR3 here is CASSETDTIIFNEQFF. For the CDR3, the DNA is TGTGCCAGCAGCGAGACAGATACTATCATATTCAATGAGCAGTTCTTC.

The chain recombines TRBV5-1 with TRBJ1-2; D uncertain. The CDR3 is made up of 16 amino acids. V was pared by 0 bases and J by 1 base, with 13 bases between. Germline lookup yields CDR1 SGHRS and CDR2 YFSETQ. The CDR3 nucleotides read TGCGCCAGCAGCTTGGGCCTTCTCGGGGTTAACTATGGCTACACCTTC. Translating gives CASSLGLLGVNYGYTF.

The V and J genes are TRBV13 and TRBJ1-1; D not certain. Per germline, CDR1 PRHDT and CDR2 FYEKMQ (reference sequence). The CDR3 is 17 amino acids. Trimming left V 4 bases short and J 1 base short, with 19 bases between. The CDR3 loop reads CASSSLRRVRKNTEAFF. For the CDR3, the DNA is TGTGCCAGCAGCTCACTTCGTCGGGTCCGCAAGAACACTGAAGCTTTCTTT.

This clone was found once. The V call is TRBV7-3, the J call TRBJ2-2; D call uncertain. The CDR3 extends over 15 amino acids. The germline V gene encodes CDR1 SGHTA and CDR2 FQGTGA. V was pared by 5 bases and J by 4 bases, with 14 bases between. In DNA form, the CDR3 reads TGTGCCAGCAGCCTGACGGACGAGAGCACCGGGGAGCTGTTTTTT. The encoded protein is CASSLTDESTGELFF.

The chain combines TRBV2 with TRBJ2-5, with 14 nucleotides matching TRBD2. Losses at the gene ends were 6 bases for V and 2 bases for J; bases not matched to a gene: 5. The germline CDR1 and CDR2 sequences are SNHLY and FYNNEI. The CDR3 spans 16 residues. CDR3 nucleotide sequence: TGTGCCAGCAGACTCGGGACTAGCGGGAGTCAAGAGACCCAGTACTTC. Encoded protein: CASRLGTSGSQETQYF. Variable domain in full (rest from reference TRBV2 and TRBJ2-5): EPEVTQTPSHQVTQMGQEVILRCVPISNHLYFYWYRQILGQKVEFLVSFYNNEISEKSEIFDDQFSVERPDGSNFTLKIRSTKLEDSAMYFCASRLGTSGSQETQYFGPGTRLLVL.